This entry lists 27 T cell receptor beta chains sequenced from one sample in a study of blood T cell repertoires in COVID-19. TCRdb's table, derived via immunoSEQ multiplex PCR, lists solely in-frame clones and lacks some. Among approximately 170,000 clones listed, approximately 83% were seen once. What was sequenced was peripheral blood. The origin of the receptors is an older man with active or convalescent COVID-19.

This clone has just one count. The genes are TRBV6-2 or TRBV6-3 and TRBJ2-1; D may be TRBD1 (5 bases). The CDR3 covers 15 residues. The V and J ends lost 2 bases and 2 bases respectively, with 10 bases between them. Per the germline V gene, CDR1 is MNHEY and CDR2 is SVGEGT. The CDR3 coding sequence is TGTGCCAGCAGTTACACCGCCAGGGCCTACAATGAGCAGTTCTTC. Translation gives CASSYTARAYNEQFF.

The chain carries TRBV6-5 and TRBJ1-1, with unresolved D. Germline V gives CDR1 MNHEY, CDR2 SVGAGI. The V and J ends lost 0 bases and 1 base respectively, with 9 bases between them. The CDR3 is 15 residues long. CDR3 in amino acids: CASSYSRSQNTEAFF. CDR3 coding DNA: TGTGCCAGCAGTTACTCGAGGTCCCAGAACACTGAAGCTTTCTTT.

V and J are TRBV2 and TRBJ2-7, with D possibly TRBD1 on 6 matching bases. This CDR3 contains 14 residues. Between the trimmed V and J ends, which lost 4 bases and 6 bases, there was a span of 16 bases. Per the germline V gene, CDR1 is SNHLY and CDR2 is FYNNEI. CDR3 sequence reads: CASSARQVLGEQYF. DNA of the CDR3: TGTGCCAGCAGTGCCAGACAGGTCCTTGGCGAGCAGTACTTC.

The V gene is TRBV10-2, the J gene TRBJ2-5; TRBD2 aligns across 11 bases. Germline CDR1 WSHSY, CDR2 SAAADI. V lost 6 bases and J lost 3; bases outside the gene matches: 3. The CDR3 length is 14 residues. This CDR3 is CASRSTSGEETQYF. For the CDR3, the DNA is TGCGCCAGCAGATCGACTAGCGGGGAAGAGACCCAGTACTTC.

The gene calls are TRBV27 and TRBJ2-1; maybe TRBD2 (6 bases). CDR3 length equals 18 residues. Per germline, CDR1 MNHEY and CDR2 SMNVEV (reference sequence). V lost 3 bases and J lost 0, with 18 bases in between. The CDR3 bases are TGTGCCAGCAGTTTTAGCCCGCTAGCGTCGAGCTCCTACAATGAGCAGTTCTTC. This codes for CASSFSPLASSSYNEQFF.

The table lists this clone with a count of one. The chain has TRBV19 and TRBJ2-7; 11 bases match TRBD1. V was clipped by 5 bases and J by 0 bases; unmatched bases: 3. The CDR3 is 15 residues long. The germline V gene encodes CDR1 LNHDA and CDR2 SQIVND (reference sequence). The CDR3 sequence is CASSSGQGASYEQYF. In DNA, the CDR3 is TGTGCCAGTAGTTCCGGACAGGGGGCCTCCTACGAGCAGTACTTC. The full variable domain, completed using reference TRBV19 and TRBJ2-7, is DGGITQSPKYLFRKEGQNVTLSCEQNLNHDAMYWYRQDPGQGLRLIYYSQIVNDFQKGDIAEGYSVSREKKESFPLTVTSAQKNPTAFYLCASSSGQGASYEQYFGPGTRLTVT.

V and J are TRBV2 and TRBJ1-5; TRBD1 matches at 11 bases. Germline loops: CDR1 SNHLY, CDR2 FYNNEI. V lost 7 bases and J lost 1; bases outside the gene matches: 12. The CDR3 has 18 amino acids. CDR3 bases: TGTGCCAGCACCCTGGACAGGGGGCGAGATCCGAGCAATCAGCCCCAGCATTTT. It encodes CASTLDRGRDPSNQPQHF.

The rearrangement joins TRBV6-2 or TRBV6-3 to TRBJ2-1, with 15 bases identical to TRBD2. The CDR3 spans 19 residues. The germline V gene has CDR1 MNHEY and CDR2 SVGEGT. Trimming removed 5 bases from V and 1 base from J; junction bases left unmatched: 9. DNA for the CDR3: TGTGCCAGCAGTATCGGACTAGCGGGGGGGCGAGGTTCCTACAATGAGCAGTTCTTC. Translated: CASSIGLAGGRGSYNEQFF.

The V call is TRBV27, the J call TRBJ2-1; 15 nucleotides match TRBD2. The germline V gene has CDR1 MNHEY and CDR2 SMNVEV (reference sequence). Losses at the gene ends were 5 bases for V and 4 bases for J; bases not matched to a gene: 9. This CDR3 is built from 18 residues. The CDR3 DNA sequence: TGTGCCAGCAGTCCCCTAGGCGGGACTAGCGGGAGGTACAATGAGCAGTTCTTC. Encoded protein: CASSPLGGTSGRYNEQFF.

This chain's CDR3 is CASSQEGRQGALGYTF. The DNA of the CDR3 is TGCGCCAGCAGCCAAGAGGGTAGGCAGGGGGCTCTCGGCTACACCTTC. The chain uses TRBV4-1 and TRBJ1-2; 8 bases are shared with TRBD1. Germline CDR1 and CDR2: MGHRA and YSYEKL. J gave up 8 bases and V 0 bases, and 11 bases lay outside the gene matches. This CDR3 region has 16 residues.

This chain connects TRBV5-1 to TRBJ1-1; D is unresolved. This CDR3 has 15 residues. The V end lost 0 bases, the J end lost 5 bases, and 14 bases lay between the germline ends. CDR1 and CDR2 (germline): SGHRS, YFSETQ. The CDR3: CASSLGTAGMTEAFF. CDR3 DNA sequence: TGCGCCAGCAGCTTGGGTACAGCGGGCATGACTGAAGCTTTCTTT.

J is TRBJ2-1 and V is TRBV10-2; 8 positions agree with TRBD2. CDR1 is WSHSY, CDR2 SAAADI, per germline. This CDR3 has 17 amino acids. Losses at the gene ends were 6 bases for V and 3 bases for J; bases not matched to a gene: 13. The CDR3 bases are TGCGCCAGCAGCCCACAAGCGGGGGCCCCAGGCTACAATGAGCAGTTCTTC. Translating it yields CASSPQAGAPGYNEQFF.

This chain connects TRBV24-1 to TRBJ2-5, with 15 positions matching TRBD2. V shed 3 bases, J shed 4 bases, and the junction held 2 bases outside the gene matches. This CDR3 region has 16 residues. CDR1 is KGHDR, CDR2 SFDVKD, per germline. This CDR3 reads CATSDRGLAGGETQYF. The CDR3 DNA reads TGTGCCACCAGTGATAGGGGACTAGCGGGAGGAGAGACCCAGTACTTC.

CDR3 amino acids: CASSLLSSTGPPAGYTF. Written as DNA, the CDR3 is TGTGCCAGCAGCTTGCTGTCTAGTACAGGCCCCCCAGCAGGCTACACCTTC. J is TRBJ1-2 and V is TRBV5-5; D may be TRBD1 (5 bases). Trimming stripped 1 base from V and 8 bases from J, with 24 bases between. Per the germline V gene, CDR1 is SGHKS and CDR2 is YYEKEE (reference sequence). The CDR3 loop spans 17 amino acids.

The chain is built from TRBV18 and TRBJ1-2, with D uncertain. V shed 2 bases and J shed 3 bases, with 10 bases lying between them. Germline V gene lookup returns CDR1 KGHSH and CDR2 LQKENI. This CDR3 contains 14 residues. The CDR3 here is CASSPRRVDYGYTF. DNA of the CDR3: TGTGCCAGCTCACCAAGGAGGGTCGACTATGGCTACACCTTC.

This chain uses TRBV18 with TRBJ1-1; D not resolved. The germline V gene encodes CDR1 KGHSH and CDR2 LQKENI. The CDR3 sequence is 16 residues long. Trimming shortened V by 3 bases and J by 4 bases, and 18 bases separated the two germline ends. The CDR3 DNA is TGTGCCAGCTCACCTCCCCTGGGAGCCGGGAGCACTGAAGCTTTCTTT. Protein: CASSPPLGAGSTEAFF.

The gene calls are TRBV18 and TRBJ2-1; D is unclear. The CDR3 has 13 residues. V was pared by 1 base and J by 5 bases, with 6 bases between. Germline CDR1 reads KGHSH; CDR2 reads LQKENI. CDR3 coding DNA: TGTGCCAGCTCACCACGGGCAAACAATGAGCAGTTCTTC. Protein product: CASSPRANNEQFF. Filled out from reference TRBV18 and TRBJ2-1, the complete variable domain reads NAGVMQNPRHLVRRRGQEARLRCSPMKGHSHVYWYRQLPEEGLKFMVYLQKENIIDESGMPKERFSAEFPKEGPSILRIQQVVRGDSAAYFCASSPRANNEQFFGPGTRLTVL.

This chain connects TRBV10-2 to TRBJ1-2; no reliable D call. Germline lookup yields CDR1 WSHSY and CDR2 SAAADI. The length of the CDR3 is 15 residues. Deletions cut 8 bases from V and 3 bases from J, with 19 bases between. CDR3 nucleotide sequence: TGCGCCAGCGGCACCTTTCTAAGGACTCACTATGGCTACACCTTC. Amino acids: CASGTFLRTHYGYTF.

This chain links TRBV11-3 with TRBJ2-3; the match to TRBD2 covers 7 bases. CDR1 SGHNT and CDR2 YENEEA come from the germline V gene. V lost 5 bases and J lost 6; bases outside the gene matches: 5. The CDR3 loop spans 13 amino acids. In DNA, the CDR3 is TGTGCCAGCAGCCCCCAACTAGCGGATACGCAGTATTTT. Its translation is CASSPQLADTQYF.

This chain joins TRBV18 and TRBJ1-1; 7 bases are shared with TRBD1. V shed 4 bases, J shed 0 bases, and the junction held 11 bases outside the gene matches. The CDR3 has 17 residues. Germline CDR1 and CDR2: KGHSH and LQKENI. The CDR3 here is CASSHRGVNPMNTEAFF. The DNA of the CDR3 is TGTGCCAGCTCACACAGGGGCGTTAACCCTATGAACACTGAAGCTTTCTTT.

This CDR3 is CASSIGRGSGYTF. CDR3 coding DNA: TGTGCCAGTAGTATAGGGCGGGGATCTGGCTACACCTTC. The V gene is TRBV19, the J gene TRBJ1-2, with D uncertain. Per the germline V gene, CDR1 is LNHDA and CDR2 is SQIVND (reference sequence). The ends were cut back, 1 base at V and 7 bases at J, with 10 bases in the middle. The CDR3 is made up of 13 amino acids.

The J gene is TRBJ1-2, the V gene TRBV19; unclear D gene. This CDR3 region has 13 residues. Germline assignment: CDR1 LNHDA and CDR2 SQIVND (reference sequence). Trimming cost V 3 bases and J 7 bases, with 12 bases left between them. The DNA of the CDR3 is TGTGCCAGTAGTATCCCCGCGTTGGTTGGCTACACCTTC. It codes for CASSIPALVGYTF.

The V call is TRBV12-1, the J call TRBJ1-2. TRBV12-1 is designated a pseudogene. The CDR3 consists of 13 residues. CDR3 bases: TGTGCCAGCAGTTCCCCTATTTTGTGGGGCTACACCTTC. Its protein product is CASSSPILWGYTF.

This rearrangement joins TRBV30 to TRBJ2-7; TRBD1 is a possible D gene (6 bases). Trimming took 5 bases from V and 0 from J, leaving 20 bases between them. Germline CDR1 reads GTSNPN; CDR2 reads SVGIG (reference sequence). This CDR3 comprises 16 residues. The CDR3 loop is CAWFSPGQLDSYEQYF. CDR3 bases: TGTGCCTGGTTTTCCCCGGGACAACTAGACTCCTACGAGCAGTACTTC. Full variable domain (outside the CDR3, taken from reference TRBV30 and TRBJ2-7): SQTIHQWPATLVQPVGSPLSLECTVEGTSNPNLYWYRQAAGRGLQLLFYSVGIGQISSEVPQNLSASRPQDRQFILSSKKLLLSDSGFYLCAWFSPGQLDSYEQYFGPGTRLTVT.

V and J are TRBV5-4 and TRBJ2-1; tentative D call: TRBD2 (5 bases). Germline-derived CDR1 and CDR2 are SGHNT and YYREEE (reference sequence). The CDR3 consists of 16 residues. V lost 2 bases, J lost 0 bases, and 12 bases lay in between. The CDR3: CASSLSSASSYNEQFF. The DNA for the CDR3 is TGTGCCAGCAGCTTAAGTAGCGCGAGCTCCTACAATGAGCAGTTCTTC.

The V and J genes are TRBV5-1 and TRBJ2-1, with 15 bases lining up with TRBD2. The CDR3 spans 19 residues. Losses at the gene ends were 3 bases for V and 0 bases for J; bases not matched to a gene: 7. Per the germline V gene, CDR1 is SGHRS and CDR2 is YFSETQ. The CDR3: CASSSTGLAGGSSYNEQFF. DNA for the CDR3: TGCGCCAGCAGCTCCACGGGACTAGCGGGGGGCAGCTCCTACAATGAGCAGTTCTTC.

This clone appeared a few times. The rearrangement uses TRBV7-9 and TRBJ1-4; D is unclear. Germline CDR1 is SEHNR and CDR2 is FQNEAQ (reference sequence). This CDR3 spans 12 amino acids. Between the trimmed V and J ends, which lost 5 bases and 4 bases, there was a span of 5 bases. The CDR3 spells CASSTSNEKLFF. CDR3 DNA sequence: TGTGCCAGCAGCACCAGTAATGAAAAACTGTTTTTT. Complete variable domain (other parts from reference TRBV7-9 and TRBJ1-4): DTGVSQNPRHKITKRGQNVTFRCDPISEHNRLYWYRQTLGQGPEFLTYFQNEAQLEKSRLLSDRFSAERPKGSFSTLEIQRTEQGDSAMYLCASSTSNEKLFFGSGTQLSVL.